A single sample is the source of the 20 T cell receptor beta chains below, sequenced in a study of T cells in Graves' hyperthyroidism and ophthalmopathy. TCR beta CDR3 regions were amplified from RNA. TCR CDR3 regions were first amplified by RT-PCR with HTBI primers. TCRdb reanalysed the multiplex PCR reads using MiXCR and keeps one entry per CDR3 protein. The table records 300,000 to 400,000 distinct CDR3 sequences, approximately 13% of them present only once. Sequenced input: blood. These receptors were taken from a woman between 18 and 29 years old with Graves' hyperthyroidism.

This clonotype occurred many times. The chain combines TRBV5-1 with TRBJ2-1; 7 bases map to TRBD1. Germline CDR1 reads SGHRS; CDR2 reads YFSETQ. V lost 0 bases to trimming and J lost 7 bases; unmatched junction nucleotides: 4. This CDR3 spans 14 amino acids. CDR3: CASSLGQGANEQFF. CDR3 coding DNA: TGCGCCAGCAGCTTGGGACAGGGCGCGAATGAGCAGTTCTTC. Full variable domain (missing parts from reference TRBV5-1 and TRBJ2-1): KAGVTQTPRYLIKTRGQQVTLSCSPISGHRSVSWYQQTPGQGLQFLFEYFSETQRNKGNFPGRFSGRQFSNSRSEMNVSTLELGDSALYLCASSLGQGANEQFFGPGTRLTVL.

This clonotype has just a few counts. V is TRBV27 and J is TRBJ2-5; TRBD2 matches at 8 bases. There are 15 residues in the CDR3. Per germline, CDR1 MNHEY and CDR2 SMNVEV (reference sequence). V lost 6 bases to trimming and J lost 3 bases; unmatched junction nucleotides: 9. DNA for the CDR3: TGTGCCAGCAGATCCCATATAGCGGGGAAAGAGACCCAGTACTTC. This encodes CASRSHIAGKETQYF.

This clonotype was picked up many times. The gene calls are TRBV18 and TRBJ2-3, with D unclear. The CDR3 has 16 amino acids. With 1 base removed from V and 0 bases from J, the gap between germline ends came to 11 bases. CDR1 is KGHSH, CDR2 LQKENI, per germline. CDR3 loop: CASSPREVPSTDTQYF. The CDR3 DNA is TGTGCCAGCTCACCACGAGAGGTTCCTAGCACAGATACGCAGTATTTT.

This clonotype was seen ten or more times. V is TRBV7-3 and J is TRBJ2-3; perhaps TRBD1 as D (6 bases). The germline V gene has CDR1 SGHTA and CDR2 FQGTGA. Trimming took off 8 bases at V and 2 bases at J, with 8 bases between the two ends. The CDR3 contains 12 residues. The CDR3 region is CASGGYTDTQYF. CDR3 bases: TGTGCCAGCGGGGGCTACACAGATACGCAGTATTTT.

This clonotype was recorded at least ten times. The gene calls are TRBV28 and TRBJ1-1; 10 bases agree with TRBD1. V shed 3 bases and J 4 bases; nucleotides not matched to a gene: 2. The CDR3 spans 14 residues. The germline gives CDR1 MDHEN, CDR2 SYDVKM. CDR3 sequence: CASSFDRGPTEAFF. CDR3 nucleotide sequence: TGTGCCAGCAGTTTTGACAGGGGGCCCACTGAAGCTTTCTTT.

This clonotype has ten or more counts. The J gene is TRBJ2-5, the V gene TRBV28; 8 nucleotides match TRBD2. CDR3 length: 14 amino acids. J gave up 5 bases and V 2 bases, and 4 bases lay outside the gene matches. Germline V gene sequence: CDR1 MDHEN, CDR2 SYDVKM. The CDR3 here is CASSLGLALETQYF. The CDR3 DNA reads TGTGCCAGCAGTTTAGGACTAGCACTGGAGACCCAGTACTTC.

The chain is built from TRBV27 and TRBJ2-2; maybe TRBD2 (6 bases). The CDR3 is made up of 15 amino acids. The V and J ends lost 7 bases and 1 base respectively, with 13 bases between them. CDR1 is MNHEY and CDR2 is SMNVEV in the germline V gene (reference sequence). In DNA, the CDR3 is TGTGCCAGCAAGCTCGCCGGGGGGAACACCGGGGAGCTGTTTTTT. It codes for CASKLAGGNTGELFF.

This chain links TRBV19 with TRBJ1-5, with 7 bases matching TRBD1. The CDR3 extends over 14 amino acids. Germline-derived CDR1 and CDR2 are LNHDA and SQIVND (reference sequence). V lost 7 bases, J lost 2 bases, and 5 bases stayed unmatched. For the CDR3, the DNA is TGTGCCAGTATCCCCGGGACAGGCAATCAGCCCCAGCATTTT. Amino acid sequence: CASIPGTGNQPQHF.

The gene calls are TRBV5-1 and TRBJ2-2; unclear D gene. Trimming cost V 0 bases and J 1 base, with 10 bases left between them. Germline CDR1 is SGHRS and CDR2 is YFSETQ. CDR3 size: 16 residues. CDR3 loop: CASSLADTRNTGELFF. The CDR3 DNA reads as TGCGCCAGCAGCTTGGCCGACACCAGGAACACCGGGGAGCTGTTTTTT.

The table lists this clonotype with many counts. This chain joins TRBV6-2 or TRBV6-3 and TRBJ2-2; D ambiguous. Trimming removed 3 bases from V and 1 base from J, with 15 bases in between. Germline lookup yields CDR1 MNHEY and CDR2 SVGEGT. This CDR3 is 17 amino acids long. For the CDR3, the DNA is TGTGCCAGCAGTTATCCCCTAGGCAGCCAGAACACCGGGGAGCTGTTTTTT. As protein: CASSYPLGSQNTGELFF.

This clonotype has ten or more counts. The rearrangement uses TRBV10-3 and TRBJ1-5; tentatively, D is TRBD1 (5 bases). The CDR3 has 14 amino acids. Germline-derived CDR1 and CDR2 are ENHRY and SYGVKD. Trimming left V 5 bases short and J 4 bases short, with 12 bases between. Written as DNA, the CDR3 is TGTGCCATCAGTCGGGCTCAGGGTAATCAGCCCCAGCATTTT. It yields the protein CAISRAQGNQPQHF.

The CDR3: CASSLQGAGELFF. CDR3 bases: TGTGCCAGCAGCTTGCAGGGCGCCGGGGAGCTGTTTTTT. V and J are TRBV7-9 and TRBJ2-2; the D gene is possibly TRBD1 (5 bases). V lost 3 bases to trimming and J lost 6 bases, with 8 bases between them. From germline, CDR1 is SEHNR and CDR2 FQNEAQ (reference sequence). The CDR3 has 13 residues.

This clonotype was observed at least ten times. The chain is built from TRBV11-1 and TRBJ2-5; TRBD1 aligns across 8 bases. The trim removed 4 bases at V and 1 base at J, leaving 11 bases unmatched. The CDR3 has 17 amino acids. The germline V gene has CDR1 SGHAT and CDR2 FQDESV (reference sequence). In DNA, the CDR3 is TGTGCCAGCAGCTCTCTGGGCTCAGGGGGCCCCCAAGAGACCCAGTACTTC. It codes for CASSSLGSGGPQETQYF.

This clonotype was counted between two and nine times. A much larger clone is a single base away; this may be a read error. Because it lacks the conserved phenylalanine or tryptophan at the end, this CDR3 is likely a read error. The V gene is TRBV4-1, the J gene TRBJ1-1; unclear D gene. The CDR3 loop spans 14 amino acids. Germline lookup yields CDR1 MGHRA and CDR2 YSYEKL. Deletions cut 0 bases from V and 0 bases from J, with 5 bases between. This chain's CDR3 is CASSQESLNTEAFL. The CDR3 bases are TGCGCCAGCAGCCAAGAATCCCTGAACACTGAAGCTTTCCTT.

CDR3: CASSLVGGGEETQYF. In nucleotides, the CDR3 is TGTGCCAGCAGCTTAGTCGGCGGGGGAGAAGAGACCCAGTACTTC. The rearrangement uses TRBV7-2 and TRBJ2-5; 7 bases are shared with TRBD2. The length of the CDR3 is 15 residues. The germline gives CDR1 SGHTA, CDR2 FQGNSA. V trimming: 1 base; J trimming: 3 bases; junction bases outside the gene matches: 5.

A few counts support this clonotype. V usage is TRBV19 and J usage is TRBJ1-5, with 7 positions matching TRBD1. Germline trimming cut 7 bases from V and 9 bases from J; bases unmatched to any gene: 15. CDR1 and CDR2 from the germline V gene are LNHDA and SQIVND (reference sequence). The CDR3 runs 15 residues. The CDR3 spells CASTPTGLEARPQHF. DNA for the CDR3: TGTGCCAGTACCCCGACAGGGTTGGAGGCGCGGCCCCAGCATTTT.

In this sample, this clonotype turned up a few times. The V and J genes are TRBV27 and TRBJ2-7, with D maybe TRBD2 (6 bases). Germline CDR1 reads MNHEY; CDR2 reads SMNVEV (reference sequence). V shed 0 bases and J shed 9 bases, with 15 bases lying between them. The length of the CDR3 is 14 residues. CDR3 loop: CASSLSAGFWGQYF. For the CDR3, the DNA is TGTGCCAGCAGTTTATCGGCGGGATTTTGGGGGCAGTACTTC.

Many counts were recorded for this clonotype. This chain uses TRBV12-3 or TRBV12-4 with TRBJ1-2; D unresolved. The CDR3 consists of 12 residues. Trimming shortened V by 5 bases and J by 4 bases, and 8 bases separated the two germline ends. CDR3 residues: CASSTDGYGYTF. The CDR3 bases are TGTGCCAGCAGTACGGACGGCTATGGCTACACCTTC.

As regards this clonotype: Since a much larger clone is just one base distant, this may be a read error. The V gene is TRBV10-3, the J gene TRBJ2-3; 7 nucleotides line up with TRBD2. V gave up 6 bases and J gave up 6 bases; unmatched junction bases: 9. The CDR3 is made up of 14 amino acids. Looked up from germline, CDR1 is ENHRY and CDR2 is SYGVKD. For the CDR3, the DNA is TGTGCCATCAGGAGCGGCGGGGAGGGCGATACGCAGTATTTT. Translating it yields CAIRSGGEGDTQYF.

This clonotype has ten or more counts. The chain carries TRBV11-3 and TRBJ2-7; TRBD2 matches at 8 bases. Germline CDR1 reads SGHNT; CDR2 reads YENEEA. V shed 2 bases and J 4 bases; nucleotides not matched to a gene: 7. The CDR3 loop spans 15 amino acids. The CDR3 loop is CASSLTTGGPYEQYF. CDR3 sequence (DNA): TGTGCCAGCAGCTTAACCACGGGAGGGCCGTACGAGCAGTACTTC.